The 3 T cell receptor beta chains presented below share a single source sample, sequenced in a study of molecular identifiers for immune sequencing clone quantification. Each CDR3 protein is one row after TCRdb ran MiXCR on the PCR reads. The data hold about 640,000 distinct CDR3 sequences, with 20% observed a single time. The sample comprised naive CD8+ T cells from blood, with Jurkat cell RNA spiked in. Indicated subset: FACS-sorted CD8+CD4-CCR7+CD45RA+ naive T cells. The source is a human donor in good health. Some libraries in this study had Jurkat cell RNA spiked in.

This clonotype was seen many times. The gene calls are TRBV2 and TRBJ1-3; D is unclear. The V gene's germline CDR1 is SNHLY and CDR2 FYNNEI. This CDR3 is built from 13 residues. Trimming shortened V by 8 bases and J by 0 bases, and 8 bases separated the two germline ends. CDR3 in DNA: TGTGCCAGCCGCATACGCTCTGGAAACACCATATATTTT. As protein: CASRIRSGNTIYF.

This clonotype showed up many times. V usage is TRBV20-1 and J usage is TRBJ2-3; unclear D gene. Trimming shortened V by 1 base and J by 1 base, and 0 bases separated the two germline ends. CDR3 length: 11 residues. Germline CDR1 is DFQATT and CDR2 is SNEGSKA (reference sequence). This chain's CDR3 is CSARGTDTQYF. The CDR3 DNA reads TGCAGTGCTAGAGGCACAGATACGCAGTATTTT.

This clonotype was detected ten times or more. The chain joins TRBV4-1 to TRBJ2-1, with 11 nucleotides matching TRBD1. V shed 3 bases, J shed 8 bases, and the junction held 3 bases outside the gene matches. The CDR3 is 14 amino acids. The germline V gene encodes CDR1 MGHRA and CDR2 YSYEKL. CDR3 in DNA: TGCGCCAGCAGCCAGGGACAGGGGGAAGATGAGCAGTTCTTC. It translates to CASSQGQGEDEQFF.